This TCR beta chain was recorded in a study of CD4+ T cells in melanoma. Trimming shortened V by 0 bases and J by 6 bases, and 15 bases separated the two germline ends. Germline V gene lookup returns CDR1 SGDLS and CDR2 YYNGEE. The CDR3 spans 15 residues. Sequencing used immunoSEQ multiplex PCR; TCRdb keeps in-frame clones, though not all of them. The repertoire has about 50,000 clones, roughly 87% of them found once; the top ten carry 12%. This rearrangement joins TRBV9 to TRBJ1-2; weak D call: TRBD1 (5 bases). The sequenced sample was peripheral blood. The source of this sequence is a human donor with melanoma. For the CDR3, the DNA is TGTGCCAGCAGCGTAGGGGAGGGGACCCTTAATGGCTACACCTTC. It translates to CASSVGEGTLNGYTF.